This T cell receptor beta chain was profiled in a study of blood T cell repertoires in COVID-19. Living in about two dozen US areas, the participants were between roughly 18 and 90 years of age. Sequencing was performed with immunoSEQ multiplex PCR; in TCRdb, only in-frame clones are kept and a portion is missing. This sample has 350,000 to 550,000 clones, with approximately 90% found just once. This CDR3 region has 15 residues. Between the trimmed V and J ends, which lost 6 bases and 0 bases, there was a span of 15 bases. CDR1 is SGDLS and CDR2 is YYNGEE in the germline V gene. This receptor was taken from a man under 40 who had recovered from COVID-19. The sample comprised PBMCs or T cells enriched from blood (not recorded which). The V gene is TRBV9, the J gene TRBJ1-1; D is unresolved. CDR3 in amino acids: CASTRGILVNTEAFF. CDR3 DNA sequence: TGTGCCAGCACCCGAGGGATCCTCGTGAACACTGAAGCTTTCTTT.